The 21 T cell receptor beta chains below come from one sample, sequenced in a study of blood T cell repertoires in COVID-19. Sequenced by immunoSEQ multiplex PCR; TCRdb stores in-frame clones only, minus some. This table has under 200,000 clones, 85% appearing once. Sequencing was performed on peripheral blood. These receptors were obtained from a woman older than 75 with COVID-19, enrolled during active disease.

The genes are TRBV5-1 and TRBJ1-4; tentative D call: TRBD1 (5 bases). V lost 4 bases and J 3 bases, leaving 16 bases between the germline ends. Germline CDR1 is SGHRS and CDR2 is YFSETQ. The CDR3 extends over 16 amino acids. The CDR3 region has the DNA TGCGCCAGCAGCCTCCTGGTCGGGGGTCCTAATGAAAAACTGTTTTTT. It is translated as CASSLLVGGPNEKLFF.

The V gene is TRBV19, the J gene TRBJ1-5; 8 nucleotides align to TRBD1. CDR3 length: 15 amino acids. Germline CDR1 reads LNHDA; CDR2 reads SQIVND (reference sequence). The V gene end was trimmed by 5 bases and the J gene end by 9 bases; junction bases not matched to a gene: 12. The CDR3 nucleotides read TGTGCCAGTAGTGCGGCGGACAGGGCTGTTTGGCCCCAGCATTTT. Protein product: CASSAADRAVWPQHF.

This chain uses TRBV5-4 with TRBJ2-1, with 7 bases that match TRBD2. The germline V gene encodes CDR1 SGHNT and CDR2 YYREEE (reference sequence). This CDR3 contains 15 residues. The V segment lost 3 bases and the J segment 6 bases; nucleotides outside the gene matches: 9. CDR3: CASSSWTSLSNEQFF. CDR3 bases: TGTGCCAGCAGCTCTTGGACTAGTTTATCCAATGAGCAGTTCTTC.

The chain carries TRBV7-3 and TRBJ2-6; the match to TRBD1 covers 7 bases. This CDR3 contains 16 residues. CDR1 is SGHTA, CDR2 FQGTGA, per germline. J was trimmed by 4 bases and V by 5 bases; bases with no gene match: 8. CDR3 residues: CASSPATGLGANVLTF. The DNA for the CDR3 is TGTGCCAGCAGCCCAGCGACAGGGTTGGGGGCCAACGTCCTGACTTTC.

CDR3 DNA sequence: TGTGCCAGCAGTGACTCCCGACCCCTCCACTTT. Residues: CASSDSRPLHF. The rearrangement uses TRBV2 and TRBJ1-6; D gene ambiguous. V lost 3 bases and J 12 bases, leaving 6 bases between the germline ends. This CDR3 region has 11 residues. Looked up from germline, CDR1 is SNHLY and CDR2 is FYNNEI.

The chain links TRBV29-1 to TRBJ2-3; possible D gene TRBD2, 6 bases. The germline gives CDR1 SQVTM, CDR2 ANQGSEA. V was shortened by 4 bases and J by 2 bases, with 10 bases between the two germline ends. The CDR3 spans 13 residues. The CDR3 loop is CSVASAITDTQYF. As DNA, the CDR3 is TGCAGCGTTGCTAGCGCCATCACAGATACGCAGTATTTT.

The chain combines TRBV18 with TRBJ2-3; 9 bases map to TRBD1. Trimming at V came to 10 bases and at J to 6 bases, leaving 14 bases not matched to a gene. This CDR3 region has 15 residues. Per germline, CDR1 KGHSH and CDR2 LQKENI. The CDR3 here is CATLPGQGISDTQYF. The CDR3 DNA is TGTGCCACCCTACCGGGACAGGGAATATCCGATACGCAGTATTTT.

The V gene is TRBV27, the J gene TRBJ1-6; a weak D match, TRBD1 (6 bases). The CDR3 has 14 residues. Per the germline V gene, CDR1 is MNHEY and CDR2 is SMNVEV (reference sequence). V was clipped by 3 bases and J by 7 bases, with 10 bases between them. CDR3: CASSFTGTNSPLHF. The CDR3 DNA follows: TGTGCCAGCAGTTTCACAGGGACCAATTCACCCCTCCACTTT.

The CDR3 bases are TGTGCCAGCAGCGACACCGGGACACAGGGAAACACCATATATTTT. This encodes CASSDTGTQGNTIYF. This rearrangement joins TRBV9 to TRBJ1-3; D may be TRBD1 (6 bases). The germline CDR1 and CDR2 sequences are SGDLS and YYNGEE. The V gene lost 3 bases and the J gene lost 4 bases, with 14 bases spanning the gap. CDR3 length: 15 residues.

This sequence joins TRBV12-5 and TRBJ2-7; no firm D call. Trimming shortened V by 6 bases and J by 2 bases, and 8 bases separated the two germline ends. There are 12 residues in the CDR3. Germline CDR1 and CDR2: LGHNT and FRNRAP. The CDR3 coding sequence is TGTGCTAGTGGACAGCTTACCTACGAGCAGTACTTC. Protein product: CASGQLTYEQYF. The complete variable domain, with remaining parts taken from reference TRBV12-5 and TRBJ2-7, reads DARVTQTPRHKVTEMGQEVTMRCQPILGHNTVFWYRQTMMQGLELLAYFRNRAPLDDSGMPKDRFSAEMPDATLATLKIQPSEPRDSAVYFCASGQLTYEQYFGPGTRLTVT.

This clone was seen once. The chain employs TRBV5-1 and TRBJ1-4; 8 bases map to TRBD1. CDR1 and CDR2 (germline): SGHRS, YFSETQ. The CDR3 is made up of 14 amino acids. V was pared by 2 bases and J by 3 bases, with 0 bases of the junction left unmatched. CDR3 in amino acids: CASSLQGANEKLFF. The CDR3 region has the DNA TGCGCCAGCAGCTTACAGGGGGCTAATGAAAAACTGTTTTTT.

The J gene is TRBJ2-2, the V gene TRBV5-1, with 9 positions matching TRBD2. The germline CDR1 and CDR2 sequences are SGHRS and YFSETQ. This CDR3 has 16 residues. Losses at the gene ends were 2 bases for V and 1 base for J; bases not matched to a gene: 3. The CDR3 sequence is CASSFLAGMNTGELFF. The CDR3 coding sequence is TGCGCCAGCAGCTTTCTAGCGGGGATGAACACCGGGGAGCTGTTTTTT.

The V and J genes are TRBV6-5 and TRBJ1-3; 9 positions agree with TRBD1. V lost 6 bases and J lost 4; bases outside the gene matches: 7. Looked up from germline, CDR1 is MNHEY and CDR2 is SVGAGI. This CDR3 contains 15 residues. The CDR3 spells CASRPTGGPGNTIYF. DNA of the CDR3: TGTGCCAGCAGACCGACAGGGGGGCCCGGAAACACCATATATTTT.

The sample holds a few counts of this clone. The chain recombines TRBV4-1 with TRBJ1-1; D may be TRBD1 (5 bases). V was trimmed by 4 bases and J by 0 bases, leaving 21 bases between them. In germline, CDR1 is MGHRA, CDR2 YSYEKL. The CDR3 length is 18 residues. The CDR3 here is CASSLGGAGGGVNTEAFF. Written as DNA, the CDR3 is TGCGCCAGCAGCCTCGGAGGGGCCGGTGGGGGGGTGAACACTGAAGCTTTCTTT.

This rearrangement joins TRBV6-5 to TRBJ1-2; D is ambiguous. This CDR3 is 13 amino acids long. Germline CDR1 reads MNHEY; CDR2 reads SVGAGI. Trimming left V 2 bases short and J 1 base short, with 5 bases between. CDR3 DNA sequence: TGTGCCAGCAGTTACGACATTAACTATGGCTACACCTTC. Translating gives CASSYDINYGYTF.

The chain uses TRBV6-5 and TRBJ1-5; D gene ambiguous. V lost 6 bases and J 0 bases, leaving 9 bases between the germline ends. There are 14 residues in the CDR3. Germline V gives CDR1 MNHEY, CDR2 SVGAGI. The CDR3 DNA sequence: TGTGCCAGCAGCCAGACTTATAGCAATCAGCCCCAGCATTTT. Its translation: CASSQTYSNQPQHF.

This chain joins TRBV28 and TRBJ2-2; D is perhaps TRBD2 (5 bases). The length of the CDR3 is 13 residues. From germline, CDR1 is MDHEN and CDR2 SYDVKM. V dropped 8 bases and J dropped 8 bases, with 15 bases sitting between them. For the CDR3, the DNA is TGTGCCAGCCGGGGTTCCACCAGGGGGGAGCTGTTTTTT. Amino acid sequence: CASRGSTRGELFF.

The chain has TRBV5-1 and TRBJ1-4; D gene unclear. This CDR3 region has 15 residues. V lost 0 bases and J lost 8, with 14 bases in between. The germline V gene has CDR1 SGHRS and CDR2 YFSETQ. The CDR3 here is CASSLGGRRDEKLFF. Written as DNA, the CDR3 is TGCGCCAGCAGCTTGGGAGGGCGTCGAGACGAAAAACTGTTTTTT. The entire variable domain, with the rest obtained from reference TRBV5-1 and TRBJ1-4, is as follows: KAGVTQTPRYLIKTRGQQVTLSCSPISGHRSVSWYQQTPGQGLQFLFEYFSETQRNKGNFPGRFSGRQFSNSRSEMNVSTLELGDSALYLCASSLGGRRDEKLFFGSGTQLSVL.

Only one count was recorded for this clone. This rearrangement joins TRBV6-5 to TRBJ1-5; 10 positions match TRBD1. V shed 6 bases, J shed 5 bases, and the junction held 7 bases outside the gene matches. CDR1 and CDR2 from the germline V gene are MNHEY and SVGAGI. The CDR3 consists of 15 residues. The DNA for the CDR3 is TGTGCCAGCAGGCGGACAGGGGGATTGGATCAGCCCCAGCATTTT. As protein: CASRRTGGLDQPQHF.

The chain joins TRBV5-1 to TRBJ1-1; unclear D gene. The CDR3 has 14 amino acids. The V and J ends lost 0 bases and 5 bases respectively, with 11 bases between them. CDR1 and CDR2 (germline): SGHRS, YFSETQ. CDR3 nucleotide sequence: TGCGCCAGCAGCTTGGTCGGGGTCGTGACTGAAGCTTTCTTT. It codes for CASSLVGVVTEAFF.

The chain carries TRBV28 and TRBJ2-3; D call uncertain. The CDR3 is made up of 12 amino acids. CDR1 MDHEN and CDR2 SYDVKM come from the germline V gene. The ends were cut back, 2 bases at V and 9 bases at J, with 9 bases in the middle. CDR3 sequence (DNA): TGTGCCAGCAGTTTAAGAGGAAGAACGCAGTATTTT. Its protein is CASSLRGRTQYF.